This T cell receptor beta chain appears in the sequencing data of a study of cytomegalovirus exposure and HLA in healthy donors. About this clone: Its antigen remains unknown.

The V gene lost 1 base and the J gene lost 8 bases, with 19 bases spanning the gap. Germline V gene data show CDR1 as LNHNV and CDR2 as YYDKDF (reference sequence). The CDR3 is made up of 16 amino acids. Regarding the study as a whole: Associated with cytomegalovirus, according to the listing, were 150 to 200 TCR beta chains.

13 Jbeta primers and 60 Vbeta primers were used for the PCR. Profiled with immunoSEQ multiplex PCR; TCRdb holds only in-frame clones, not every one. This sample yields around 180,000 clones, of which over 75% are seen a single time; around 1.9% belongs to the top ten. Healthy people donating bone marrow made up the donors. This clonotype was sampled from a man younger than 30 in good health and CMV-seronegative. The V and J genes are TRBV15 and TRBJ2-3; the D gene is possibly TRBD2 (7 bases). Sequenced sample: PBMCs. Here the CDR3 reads CATSRVLLAGEGTQYF. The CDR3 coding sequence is TGTGCCACCAGCAGAGTTTTACTAGCAGGGGAGGGTACGCAGTATTTT.